The rows below give T cell receptor beta chains drawn from one sample of a study of blood T cells in healthy people across ages. TCRdb reanalysed the 5' RACE reads using MiXCR and keeps one entry per CDR3 protein. The data hold over a million distinct CDR3 sequences, with around 40% observed a single time. Sequenced: blood. These receptors originate from a young woman in good health. CDR3s include the opening cysteine and the closing phenylalanine or tryptophan. D genes are given only for firm matches. Size is stated for part of the rows, as once, few or many counts, or as a class when the clone is expanded.

CDR3 DNA: TGCAGCGTTGAAGGGACGGAGGCCCAAGAGACCCAGTACTTC
CDR3 protein: CSVEGTEAQETQYF
D gene: NA
clone size: NA
CDR3 length: 14
J gene: TRBJ2-5
V gene: TRBV29-1

CDR3 DNA: TGCGCCAGCAGCTTGTTTACCTATGGCTACACCTTC
CDR3 protein: CASSLFTYGYTF
D gene: NA
clone size: few
CDR3 length: 12
J gene: TRBJ1-2
V gene: TRBV5-1

CDR3 DNA: TGTGCCAGCAGCTTGGGGTTCGGGACTGGCTCCTACAATGAGCAGTTCTTC
CDR3 protein: CASSLGFGTGSYNEQFF
D gene: NA
clone size: NA
CDR3 length: 17
J gene: TRBJ2-1
V gene: TRBV5-6

CDR3 DNA: TGTGCCAGCAGTCCGATGACAGCGTACAATCAGCCCCAGCATTTT
CDR3 protein: CASSPMTAYNQPQHF
D gene: NA
clone size: NA
CDR3 length: 15
J gene: TRBJ1-5
V gene: TRBV27

CDR3 DNA: TGCGCCAGCAGCTCGGGACTCTCCACAGATACGCAGTATTTT
CDR3 protein: CASSSGLSTDTQYF
D gene: NA
clone size: many
CDR3 length: 14
J gene: TRBJ2-3
V gene: TRBV27

CDR3 DNA: TGTGCCAGCAGCCAGCCCGGGGCTCGACAAGCGACAGATACGCAGTATTTT
CDR3 protein: CASSQPGARQATDTQYF
D gene: NA
clone size: NA
CDR3 length: 17
J gene: TRBJ2-3
V gene: TRBV3-1

CDR3 DNA: TGTGCCAGCAGAGAGCGACATATACTGAACACTGAAGCTTTCTTT
CDR3 protein: CASRERHILNTEAFF
D gene: NA
clone size: few
CDR3 length: 15
J gene: TRBJ1-1
V gene: TRBV12-3/TRBV12-4

CDR3 DNA: TGTGCCAGCAGCCCTTTCCTCCAAGAGACCCAGTACTTC
CDR3 protein: CASSPFLQETQYF
D gene: NA
clone size: NA
CDR3 length: 13
J gene: TRBJ2-5
V gene: TRBV7-6

CDR3 DNA: TGCGCCAGCAGCTTGGCGGGTAGCACGAACACCGGGGAGCTGTTTTTT
CDR3 protein: CASSLAGSTNTGELFF
D gene: NA
clone size: few
CDR3 length: 16
J gene: TRBJ2-2
V gene: TRBV5-1

CDR3 DNA: TGCAGTGCTAGCCCCTGGACTAGCGGGCGGGAGACCCAGTACTTC
CDR3 protein: CSASPWTSGRETQYF
D gene: TRBD2
clone size: few
CDR3 length: 15
J gene: TRBJ2-5
V gene: TRBV20-1

CDR3 DNA: TGTGCCAGCAGCTTAGGGCGGTCTAGCGGGTCAATCACAGATACGCAGTATTTT
CDR3 protein: CASSLGRSSGSITDTQYF
D gene: TRBD2
clone size: few
CDR3 length: 18
J gene: TRBJ2-3
V gene: TRBV7-2

CDR3 DNA: TGCGCCAGCAGCCAGGACCCGATTGGGACTGAAGCTTTCTTT
CDR3 protein: CASSQDPIGTEAFF
D gene: NA
clone size: NA
CDR3 length: 14
J gene: TRBJ1-1
V gene: TRBV4-1

CDR3 DNA: TGTGCCAGCAGTTTATCGTGGGTACTAGCGGGAGCTCGGTACGAGCAGTACTTC
CDR3 protein: CASSLSWVLAGARYEQYF
D gene: TRBD2
clone size: NA
CDR3 length: 18
J gene: TRBJ2-7
V gene: TRBV27

CDR3 DNA: TGCAGCGCCCTCAGTTGGGTTGGAGACATTCAGTACTTC
CDR3 protein: CSALSWVGDIQYF
D gene: NA
clone size: NA
CDR3 length: 13
J gene: TRBJ2-4
V gene: TRBV29-1

CDR3 DNA: TGTGCCAGCAGAATACGGACAGGGAGCGATCAGCCCCAGCATTTT
CDR3 protein: CASRIRTGSDQPQHF
D gene: TRBD1
clone size: NA
CDR3 length: 15
J gene: TRBJ1-5
V gene: TRBV6-2/TRBV6-3

CDR3 DNA: TGTGCCAGCAGCTTAGGGACTAGCGGGAGCTTCAACACCGGGGAGCTGTTTTTT
CDR3 protein: CASSLGTSGSFNTGELFF
D gene: TRBD2
clone size: few
CDR3 length: 18
J gene: TRBJ2-2
V gene: TRBV13